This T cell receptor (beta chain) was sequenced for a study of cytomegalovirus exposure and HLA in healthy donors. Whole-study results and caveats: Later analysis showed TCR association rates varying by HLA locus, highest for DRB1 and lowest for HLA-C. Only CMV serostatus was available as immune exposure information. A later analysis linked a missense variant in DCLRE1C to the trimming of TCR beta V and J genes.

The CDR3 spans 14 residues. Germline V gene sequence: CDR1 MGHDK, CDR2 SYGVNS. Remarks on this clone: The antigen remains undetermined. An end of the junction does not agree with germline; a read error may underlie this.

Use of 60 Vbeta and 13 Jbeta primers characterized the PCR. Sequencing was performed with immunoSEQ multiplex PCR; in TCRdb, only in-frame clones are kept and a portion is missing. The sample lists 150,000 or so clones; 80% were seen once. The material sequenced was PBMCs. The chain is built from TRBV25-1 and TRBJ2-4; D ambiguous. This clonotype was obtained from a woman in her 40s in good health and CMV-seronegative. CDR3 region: CASSDYNLQNSQYF. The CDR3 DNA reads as TGTGCCAGCAGTGATTACAACTTGCAAAACAGTCAGTACTTC.